Shown below are 30 T cell receptor beta chains from a single sample sequenced in a study of blood T cell repertoires in COVID-19. Libraries were prepared by immunoSEQ multiplex PCR; TCRdb keeps only in-frame clonotypes and omits some of them. Found here are 200,000 to 300,000 clones, approximately 83% of them singletons; the top ten hold roughly 1.9%. The sequencing input was peripheral blood. These receptors all come from a man aged 30-40 years who had recovered from COVID-19.

The chain joins TRBV5-8 to TRBJ2-3, with no clear D. Looked up from germline, CDR1 is SGHTS and CDR2 is YDEGEE. V was pared by 1 base and J by 1 base, with 10 bases between. The CDR3 runs 15 residues. CDR3: CASSLSLQRTDTQYF. The DNA for the CDR3 is TGTGCCAGCAGCTTGAGCTTACAGCGCACAGATACGCAGTATTTT.

The CDR3 reads CASSLQGVRREKLFF. In DNA form, the CDR3 reads TGTGCCAGCAGCCTCCAGGGGGTCCGGAGAGAAAAACTGTTTTTT. This chain joins TRBV5-6 and TRBJ1-4, with 7 bases fitting TRBD1. CDR1 SGHDT and CDR2 YYEEEE come from the germline V gene. The V segment lost 4 bases and the J segment 8 bases; nucleotides outside the gene matches: 11. The CDR3 spans 15 residues.

This clone was observed once. The chain links TRBV3-1 (or the pseudogene TRBV3-2) to TRBJ2-1, with 11 bases fitting TRBD2. V lost 0 bases to trimming and J lost 6 bases; unmatched junction nucleotides: 4. CDR3 size: 16 residues. The germline V gene encodes CDR1 LGHDT and CDR2 YNNKEL (reference sequence). The CDR3 loop reads CASSQDLLAGGNEQFF. CDR3 sequence (DNA): TGTGCCAGCAGCCAAGACTTGCTAGCGGGGGGCAATGAGCAGTTCTTC.

CDR3 nucleotides: TGTGCCAGCAGCCCTGCACTGAATCAGCCCCAGCATTTT. This sequence encodes CASSPALNQPQHF. The chain has TRBV3-1 (or the pseudogene TRBV3-2) and TRBJ1-5; no clear D. From germline, CDR1 is LGHDT and CDR2 YNNKEL (reference sequence). The V gene lost 4 bases and the J gene lost 4 bases, with 8 bases spanning the gap. The CDR3 extends over 13 amino acids.

The V gene is TRBV11-2, the J gene TRBJ2-2; TRBD1 matches at 8 bases. This CDR3 is built from 15 residues. Germline V CDR1 and CDR2: SGHAT, FQNNGV. V was pared by 1 base and J by 6 bases, with 4 bases of the junction left unmatched. The CDR3 DNA follows: TGTGCCAGCAGCTTAGGGACAGGGTGGTCCGGGGAGCTGTTTTTT. It specifies CASSLGTGWSGELFF.

The gene calls are TRBV7-2 and TRBJ2-7, with D possibly TRBD1 on 5 matching bases. The V end lost 3 bases, the J end lost 6 bases, and 12 bases lay between the germline ends. The CDR3 sequence is 13 residues long. Germline V gene lookup returns CDR1 SGHTA and CDR2 FQGNSA. CDR3 coding DNA: TGTGCCAGCAGCTTGACAGTCAACTCCGAGCAGTACGTC. This sequence encodes CASSLTVNSEQYV.

Concerning this clone itself: In the same sample, other DNA sequences code for this CDR3. V and J are TRBV4-1 and TRBJ1-1; TRBD1 is a possible D gene (5 bases). Germline CDR1 is MGHRA and CDR2 is YSYEKL. The CDR3 length is 15 residues. The V gene lost 0 bases and the J gene lost 0 bases, with 8 bases spanning the gap. CDR3 sequence: CASSQEEGLNTEAFF. CDR3 bases: TGCGCCAGCAGCCAAGAGGAGGGGTTGAACACTGAAGCTTTCTTT.

This clone came up a few times. The rearrangement links TRBV21-1 to TRBJ2-2; TRBD1, the table's D call, was not compared with the DNA. TRBV21-1 is a pseudogene segment. CDR3 size: 17 residues. The chain's CDR3 is CASSQPPGQVSSGELFF. CDR3 DNA: TGTGCCAGCAGTCAGCCACCGGGACAGGTCTCCTCCGGGGAGCTGTTTTTT.

The chain uses TRBV5-6 and TRBJ2-3; TRBD1 matches 8 bases. This CDR3 has 13 residues. Germline assignment: CDR1 SGHDT and CDR2 YYEEEE. The ends lost 6 bases at V and 8 bases at J; junction bases unmatched: 8. The CDR3 bases are TGTGCCAGCACTAGACAGGGGCCTGGTACGCAGTATTTT. Translating gives CASTRQGPGTQYF.

The chain links TRBV16 to TRBJ1-4, with 7 bases that match TRBD1. Germline lookup yields CDR1 KGHSY and CDR2 FQNENV. The CDR3 has 14 amino acids. V shed 5 bases and J 7 bases; nucleotides not matched to a gene: 7. The CDR3: CASSTTGMSEKLFF. Written as DNA, the CDR3 is TGTGCCAGCAGCACGACAGGGATGAGTGAAAAACTGTTTTTT.

The chain is built from TRBV7-9 and TRBJ2-7; D might be TRBD1 (5 bases). V was clipped by 2 bases and J by 4 bases, with 12 bases between them. Germline V gene lookup returns CDR1 SEHNR and CDR2 FQNEAQ (reference sequence). The CDR3 totals 14 residues. In nucleotides, the CDR3 is TGTGCCAGCAGCTTACCAGGGCCAGGATACGAGCAGTACTTC. The encoded protein is CASSLPGPGYEQYF.

V usage is TRBV5-1 and J usage is TRBJ1-1; D not certain. Germline values: CDR1 SGHRS, CDR2 YFSETQ. Trimming took off 0 bases at V and 0 bases at J, with 9 bases between the two ends. The CDR3 extends over 15 amino acids. DNA for the CDR3: TGCGCCAGCAGCTTGGGAGGAGGTCTGAACACTGAAGCTTTCTTT. Its protein product is CASSLGGGLNTEAFF.

The V call is TRBV27, the J call TRBJ2-1, with 7 bases lining up with TRBD1. The CDR3 is made up of 17 amino acids. V was pared by 4 bases and J by 4 bases, with 13 bases of the junction left unmatched. CDR1 MNHEY and CDR2 SMNVEV come from the germline V gene (reference sequence). The CDR3 loop reads CASSSRLDRRSYNEQFF. The CDR3 bases are TGTGCCAGCAGTTCCCGCCTGGACAGGAGGAGTTACAATGAGCAGTTCTTC.

This chain connects TRBV7-8 to TRBJ2-1, with 9 bases aligning to TRBD2. CDR1 SGHVS and CDR2 FQNEAQ come from the germline V gene. V trimming: 1 base; J trimming: 8 bases; junction bases outside the gene matches: 9. This CDR3 is 16 amino acids long. In DNA, the CDR3 is TGTGCCAGCAGCTTAGTGGGCCTAGCGGGGACCCATGAGCAGTTCTTC. The encoded protein is CASSLVGLAGTHEQFF.

V and J are TRBV11-2 and TRBJ2-5, with D maybe TRBD2 (6 bases). The length of the CDR3 is 13 residues. CDR1 and CDR2 from the germline V gene are SGHAT and FQNNGV. Trimming shortened V by 4 bases and J by 4 bases, and 10 bases separated the two germline ends. The DNA of the CDR3 is TGTGCCAGCAGCTCGGGAGCTCGAGAGACCCAGTACTTC. Translating it yields CASSSGARETQYF.

The V call is TRBV14, the J call TRBJ1-1; 8 nucleotides agree with TRBD1. Germline V gene data show CDR1 as SGHDN and CDR2 as FVKESK. CDR3 length: 14 amino acids. The J segment lost 4 bases and the V segment lost 2 bases, leaving 3 bases of the junction unmatched. Here the CDR3 reads CASSQQGAGTEAFF. In DNA form, the CDR3 reads TGTGCCAGCAGCCAACAGGGGGCCGGCACTGAAGCTTTCTTT.

This chain links TRBV28 with TRBJ1-4; TRBD1 agrees at 10 bases. V was clipped by 3 bases and J by 6 bases; unmatched bases: 4. Germline CDR1 MDHEN, CDR2 SYDVKM. The CDR3 sequence is 15 residues long. Here the CDR3 reads CASSLFGTGDEKLFF. CDR3 DNA sequence: TGTGCCAGCAGTTTGTTTGGGACAGGGGATGAAAAACTGTTTTTT.

This rearrangement joins TRBV19 to TRBJ2-1; no clear D. Germline loops: CDR1 LNHDA, CDR2 SQIVND (reference sequence). V lost 6 bases to trimming and J lost 6 bases, with 12 bases between them. The CDR3 runs to 13 residues. CDR3 residues: CASRPRASNEQFF. The CDR3 DNA follows: TGTGCCAGTAGACCAAGAGCGTCCAATGAGCAGTTCTTC. The full variable domain, in which reference TRBV19 and TRBJ2-1 provide the parts outside the CDR3, is DGGITQSPKYLFRKEGQNVTLSCEQNLNHDAMYWYRQDPGQGLRLIYYSQIVNDFQKGDIAEGYSVSREKKESFPLTVTSAQKNPTAFYLCASRPRASNEQFFGPGTRLTVL.

This chain links TRBV7-8 with TRBJ1-1, with 8 bases that match TRBD1. The J segment lost 8 bases and the V segment lost 0 bases, leaving 8 bases of the junction unmatched. The CDR3 sequence is 15 residues long. In germline, CDR1 is SGHVS, CDR2 FQNEAQ. CDR3 nucleotide sequence: TGTGCCAGCAGCTTAGCGCCCCAGGGGGCGAGGGAAGCTTTCTTT. The encoded protein is CASSLAPQGAREAFF.

This clone occurred a few times. The genes are TRBV24-1 and TRBJ1-1, with D uncertain. In germline, CDR1 is KGHDR, CDR2 SFDVKD. Trimming removed 2 bases from V and 9 bases from J, with 9 bases in between. The CDR3 totals 12 residues. The CDR3 DNA sequence: TGTGCCACCAGTGATTCTCAATACAAAGCTTTCTTT. This sequence encodes CATSDSQYKAFF.

The V gene is TRBV7-9, the J gene TRBJ1-4, with TRBD1 matching 7 bases. The CDR3 runs 15 residues. The trim removed 4 bases at V and 7 bases at J, leaving 9 bases unmatched. Germline CDR1 and CDR2: SEHNR and FQNEAQ (reference sequence). The CDR3 region is CASSSTTGIGEKLFF. The DNA of the CDR3 is TGTGCCAGCAGCTCCACGACAGGGATCGGTGAAAAACTGTTTTTT.

V usage is TRBV19 and J usage is TRBJ1-1; possibly TRBD1 for D (6 bases). V was shortened by 5 bases and J by 3 bases, with 10 bases between the two germline ends. In germline, CDR1 is LNHDA, CDR2 SQIVND (reference sequence). This CDR3 is built from 13 residues. As DNA, the CDR3 is TGTGCCAGTAGTGGGGGGGCGGACACTGAAGCTTTCTTT. Amino acids: CASSGGADTEAFF.

The chain recombines TRBV28 with TRBJ2-2; 9 nucleotides match TRBD2. With V trimmed by 7 bases and J by 0 bases, 15 bases remained unmatched. The germline gives CDR1 MDHEN, CDR2 SYDVKM. The CDR3 spans 19 residues. CDR3 in DNA: TGTGCCAGCACCTTGGAACGACTAGCGGACCTCGCGAACACCGGGGAGCTGTTTTTT. This sequence encodes CASTLERLADLANTGELFF.

The V call is TRBV4-2, the J call TRBJ1-1; unclear D gene. The V gene's germline CDR1 is LGHNA and CDR2 YNFKEQ. This CDR3 region has 15 residues. V lost 4 bases and J 1 base, leaving 13 bases between the germline ends. Here the CDR3 reads CASSRRGSKNTEAFF. In nucleotides, the CDR3 is TGTGCCAGCAGCCGGAGAGGGTCTAAGAACACTGAAGCTTTCTTT.

The V call is TRBV9, the J call TRBJ2-2; TRBD1 matches at 8 bases. V lost 1 base, J lost 6 bases, and 2 bases stayed unmatched. Germline V gene data show CDR1 as SGDLS and CDR2 as YYNGEE. The CDR3 runs 14 residues. The CDR3 nucleotides read TGTGCCAGCAGCGTACAGGGGGCGGCCGGGGAGCTGTTTTTT. Protein sequence: CASSVQGAAGELFF. Combining the CDR3 with reference TRBV9 and TRBJ2-2 gives the whole variable domain DSGVTQTPKHLITATGQRVTLRCSPRSGDLSVYWYQQSLDQGLQFLIQYYNGEERAKGNILERFSAQQFPDLHSELNLSSLELGDSALYFCASSVQGAAGELFFGEGSRLTVL.

This clone was counted a single time. J is TRBJ2-3 and V is TRBV29-1, with a weak D call TRBD2 (7 bases). Germline V gives CDR1 SQVTM, CDR2 ANQGSEA. This CDR3 spans 15 amino acids. V was trimmed by 7 bases and J by 3 bases, leaving 20 bases between them. The CDR3 here is CSAWGGGGRTDTQYF. CDR3 nucleotide sequence: TGCAGCGCCTGGGGGGGCGGGGGCAGGACAGATACGCAGTATTTT.

J is TRBJ2-2 and V is TRBV19; TRBD1 is a possible D gene (6 bases). The CDR3 sequence is 14 residues long. Germline CDR1 reads LNHDA; CDR2 reads SQIVND (reference sequence). Trimming removed 7 bases from V and 0 bases from J, with 9 bases in between. CDR3 DNA: TGTGCCAGTATTGCAGGGGCGAACACCGGGGAGCTGTTTTTT. As protein: CASIAGANTGELFF.

This clone showed up many times. This sample also contains other DNA sequences that code for the same CDR3. The CDR3 protein is CASSPPGTEAFF. In DNA form, the CDR3 reads TGCGCCAGCAGCCCGCCCGGGACAGAAGCTTTCTTT. V is TRBV5-1 and J is TRBJ1-1; TRBD1 might be the D (6 bases). The CDR3 is 12 residues long. V was clipped by 4 bases and J by 8 bases, with 12 bases between them. Germline V gene lookup returns CDR1 SGHRS and CDR2 YFSETQ.

The V and J genes are TRBV5-4 and TRBJ2-2; 10 positions agree with TRBD2. Germline lookup yields CDR1 SGHNT and CDR2 YYREEE (reference sequence). This CDR3 comprises 15 residues. J was trimmed by 1 base and V by 5 bases; bases with no gene match: 2. CDR3 residues: CASRAGGQNTGELFF. CDR3 sequence (DNA): TGTGCCAGCAGAGCGGGGGGGCAGAACACCGGGGAGCTGTTTTTT.

This chain connects TRBV19 to TRBJ2-3; D might be TRBD2 (6 bases). Germline values: CDR1 LNHDA, CDR2 SQIVND (reference sequence). The V end was cut by 4 bases, the J end by 7 bases, with 18 bases between. The CDR3 contains 15 residues. The CDR3 coding sequence is TGTGCCAGTAGTACGCAGCGGGCCCCGTGGAATACGCAGTATTTT. As protein: CASSTQRAPWNTQYF.